The source of this TCR beta chain is a study of blood T cell repertoires in COVID-19. The wider study: The United States, Italy and Spain were the sources of the acute and convalescent COVID-19 samples.

Seattle cases were enrolled at active infection and followed longitudinally. The germline CDR1 and CDR2 sequences are SGHKS and YYEKEE (reference sequence). This CDR3 spans 15 amino acids. The V and J ends lost 1 base and 3 bases respectively, with 13 bases between them. Source study methods: By means of reference gene primer amplification, nucleated cell counts were estimated. Produced via immunoSEQ multiplex PCR; TCRdb's table is partial and in-frame only. From that table come the V and J calls and clone size; the DNA was used to work out D and trimming. The repertoire includes 410,000 or so clones, approximately 91% of them detected once, and under 2% sits in the top ten.

Sequencing was performed on peripheral blood. The chain couples TRBV5-5 to TRBJ1-1, with D possibly TRBD1 on 5 matching bases. The origin of this receptor is a woman in her thirties or forties with COVID-19, enrolled during active disease. The CDR3 reads CASSLSQGWDTEAFF. CDR3 coding DNA: TGTGCCAGCAGCTTGAGCCAGGGTTGGGACACTGAAGCTTTCTTT.